The rows below give T cell receptor beta chains drawn from one sample of a study of blood T cell repertoires in COVID-19. Assay used: immunoSEQ multiplex PCR; TCRdb lists only in-frame clones, some missing. This sample has 55,000 to 75,000 clones, with approximately 88% found just once. The specimen was peripheral blood. These receptors were collected from a human donor in a cohort sampled during active COVID-19. Each CDR3 is given with its conserved first and last residue.

TRBJ2-7	13	TRBV18	CASSTYGSGEQYF
TRBJ1-1	16	TRBV19	CASSTWHRDTDTEAFF
TRBJ2-7	13	TRBV29-1	CSVTPGQGYEQYF
TRBJ2-1	14	TRBV10-3	CAIRSKDPYNEQFF
TRBJ2-7	16	TRBV6-2/TRBV6-3	CASSYVSGSGGYEQYF
TRBJ2-7	14	TRBV19	CASSIDWDIYEQYF
TRBJ2-1	15	TRBV28	CAGSSRSGKRNEQFF
TRBJ2-7	13	TRBV5-4	CASSLRGQGEQYF
TRBJ2-7	20	TRBV4-1	CASSQEATSGGSHYSYEQYF
TRBJ1-1	15	TRBV7-9	CASSLPGQGTTEAFF
TRBJ1-4	15	TRBV9	CASSTSGGTNEKLFF